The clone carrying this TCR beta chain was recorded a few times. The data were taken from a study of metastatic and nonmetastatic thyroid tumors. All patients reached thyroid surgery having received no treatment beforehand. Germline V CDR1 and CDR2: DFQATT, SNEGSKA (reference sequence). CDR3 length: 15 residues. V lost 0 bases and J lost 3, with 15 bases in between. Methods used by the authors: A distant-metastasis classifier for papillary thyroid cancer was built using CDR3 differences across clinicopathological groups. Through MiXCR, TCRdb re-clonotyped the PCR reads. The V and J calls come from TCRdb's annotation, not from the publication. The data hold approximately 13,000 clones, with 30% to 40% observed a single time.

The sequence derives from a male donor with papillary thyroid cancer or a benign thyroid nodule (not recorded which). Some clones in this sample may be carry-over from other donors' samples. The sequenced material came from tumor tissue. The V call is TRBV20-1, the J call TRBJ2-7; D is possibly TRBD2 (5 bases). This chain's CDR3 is CSARDPFSVHYEQYF. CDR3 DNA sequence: TGCAGTGCTAGAGATCCATTTAGCGTCCACTACGAGCAGTACTTC.